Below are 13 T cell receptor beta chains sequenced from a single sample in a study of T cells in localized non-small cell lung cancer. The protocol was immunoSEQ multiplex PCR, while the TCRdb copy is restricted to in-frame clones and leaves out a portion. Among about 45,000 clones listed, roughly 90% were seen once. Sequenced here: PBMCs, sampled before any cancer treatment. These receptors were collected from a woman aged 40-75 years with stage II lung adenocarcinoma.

Here the CDR3 reads CASRGTGGKQYF. CDR3 DNA: TGTGCCAGCAGAGGGACGGGGGGAAAGCAGTACTTC. The V gene is TRBV5-6, the J gene TRBJ2-7; 7 bases are shared with TRBD2. Trimming cost V 5 bases and J 8 bases; bases outside gene matches: 7. CDR3 length equals 12 residues. CDR1 SGHDT and CDR2 YYEEEE come from the germline V gene.

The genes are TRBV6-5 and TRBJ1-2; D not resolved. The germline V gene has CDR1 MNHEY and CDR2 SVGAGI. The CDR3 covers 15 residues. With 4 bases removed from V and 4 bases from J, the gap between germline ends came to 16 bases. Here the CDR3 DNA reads TGTGCCAGCAGTTCCCGCAACTCCGAGACCTATGGCTACACCTTC. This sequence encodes CASSSRNSETYGYTF.

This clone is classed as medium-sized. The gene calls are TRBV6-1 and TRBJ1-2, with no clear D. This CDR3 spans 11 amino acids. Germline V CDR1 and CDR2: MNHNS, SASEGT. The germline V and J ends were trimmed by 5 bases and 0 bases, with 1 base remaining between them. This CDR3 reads CASSTNYGYTF. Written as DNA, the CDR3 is TGTGCCAGCAGTACTAACTATGGCTACACCTTC.

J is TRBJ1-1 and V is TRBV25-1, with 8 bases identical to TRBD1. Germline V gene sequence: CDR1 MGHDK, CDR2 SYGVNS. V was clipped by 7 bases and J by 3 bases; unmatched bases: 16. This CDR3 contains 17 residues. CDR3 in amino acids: CASIKDRAVRRYTEAFF. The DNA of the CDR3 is TGTGCCAGCATCAAGGACAGGGCTGTTAGAAGGTACACTGAAGCTTTCTTT.

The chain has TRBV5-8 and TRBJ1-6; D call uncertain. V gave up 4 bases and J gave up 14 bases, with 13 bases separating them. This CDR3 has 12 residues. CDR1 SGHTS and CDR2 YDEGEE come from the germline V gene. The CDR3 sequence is CASSLRRPALHF. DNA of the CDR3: TGTGCCAGCAGCCTGAGACGGCCAGCCCTCCACTTT.

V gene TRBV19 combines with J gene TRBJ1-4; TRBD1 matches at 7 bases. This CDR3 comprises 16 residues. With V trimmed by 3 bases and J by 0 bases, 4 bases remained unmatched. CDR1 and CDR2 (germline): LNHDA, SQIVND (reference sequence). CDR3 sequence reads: CASSITGTATNEKLFF. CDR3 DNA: TGTGCCAGTAGTATTACTGGGACAGCAACTAATGAAAAACTGTTTTTT.

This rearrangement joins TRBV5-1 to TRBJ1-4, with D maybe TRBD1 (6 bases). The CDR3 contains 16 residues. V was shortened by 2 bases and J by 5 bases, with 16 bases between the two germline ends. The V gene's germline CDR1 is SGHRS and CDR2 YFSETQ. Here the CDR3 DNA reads TGCGCCAGCAGCTTCGGAACAGGGCGACTGAATGAAAAACTGTTTTTT. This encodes CASSFGTGRLNEKLFF.

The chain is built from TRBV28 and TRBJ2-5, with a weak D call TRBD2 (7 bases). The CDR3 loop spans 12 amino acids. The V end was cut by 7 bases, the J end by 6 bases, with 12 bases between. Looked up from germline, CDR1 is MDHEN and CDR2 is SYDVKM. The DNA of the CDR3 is TGTGCCAGCACGGGGGGCCGAAAGACCCAGTACTTC. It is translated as CASTGGRKTQYF.

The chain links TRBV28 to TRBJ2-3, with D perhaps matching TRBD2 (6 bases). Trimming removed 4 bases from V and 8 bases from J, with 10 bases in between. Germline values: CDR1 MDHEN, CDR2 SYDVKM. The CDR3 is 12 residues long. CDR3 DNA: TGTGCCAGCAGTTCCGGACTATTTACGCAGTATTTT. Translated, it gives CASSSGLFTQYF.

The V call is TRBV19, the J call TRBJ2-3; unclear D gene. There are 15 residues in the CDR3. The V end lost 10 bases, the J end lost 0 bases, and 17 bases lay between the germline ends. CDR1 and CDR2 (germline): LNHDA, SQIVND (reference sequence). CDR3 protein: CATHPGYTSTDTQYF. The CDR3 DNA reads TGTGCCACCCACCCCGGATACACTAGCACAGATACGCAGTATTTT.

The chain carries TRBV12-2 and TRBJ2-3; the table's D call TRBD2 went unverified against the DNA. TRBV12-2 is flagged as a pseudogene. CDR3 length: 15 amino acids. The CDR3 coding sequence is TGTGCAAGTCGCTTGGGGACTAGAGGGGCAGATACGCAGTATTTT. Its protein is CASRLGTRGADTQYF.

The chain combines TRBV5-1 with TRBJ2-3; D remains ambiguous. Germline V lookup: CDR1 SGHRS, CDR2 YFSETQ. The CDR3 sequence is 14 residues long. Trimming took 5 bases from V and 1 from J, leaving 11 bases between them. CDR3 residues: CASRNSVGTDTQYF. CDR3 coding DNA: TGCGCCAGCAGGAATTCAGTGGGCACAGATACGCAGTATTTT.

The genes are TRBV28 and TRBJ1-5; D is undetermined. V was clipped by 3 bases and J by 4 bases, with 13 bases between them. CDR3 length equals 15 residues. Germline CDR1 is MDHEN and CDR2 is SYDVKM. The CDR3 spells CASSFPEGYNQPQHF. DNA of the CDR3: TGTGCCAGCAGTTTCCCCGAGGGATATAATCAGCCCCAGCATTTT.